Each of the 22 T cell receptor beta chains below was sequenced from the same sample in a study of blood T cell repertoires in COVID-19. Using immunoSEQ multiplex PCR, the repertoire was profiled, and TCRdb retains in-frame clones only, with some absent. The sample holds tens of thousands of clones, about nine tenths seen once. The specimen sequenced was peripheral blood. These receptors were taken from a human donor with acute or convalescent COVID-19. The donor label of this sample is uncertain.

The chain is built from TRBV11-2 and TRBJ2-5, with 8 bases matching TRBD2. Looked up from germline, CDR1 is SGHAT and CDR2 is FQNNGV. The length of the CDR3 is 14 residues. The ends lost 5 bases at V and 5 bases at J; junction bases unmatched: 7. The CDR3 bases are TGTGCCAGCAGCCATAGCGGGATAGGGGAGACCCAGTACTTC. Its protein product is CASSHSGIGETQYF.

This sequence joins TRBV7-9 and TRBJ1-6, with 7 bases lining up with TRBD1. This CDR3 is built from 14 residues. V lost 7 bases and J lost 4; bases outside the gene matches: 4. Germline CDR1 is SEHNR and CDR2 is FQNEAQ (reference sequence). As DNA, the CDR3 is TGTGCCAGCACCGAGGGGGCATATAATTCACCCCTCCACTTT. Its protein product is CASTEGAYNSPLHF.

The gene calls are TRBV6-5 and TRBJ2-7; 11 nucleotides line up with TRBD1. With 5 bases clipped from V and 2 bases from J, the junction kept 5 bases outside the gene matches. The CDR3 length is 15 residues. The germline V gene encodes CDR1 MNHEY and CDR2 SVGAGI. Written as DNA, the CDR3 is TGTGCCAGCAGTCCGTCGGACAGGGGGCCCTACGAGCAGTACGTC. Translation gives CASSPSDRGPYEQYV.

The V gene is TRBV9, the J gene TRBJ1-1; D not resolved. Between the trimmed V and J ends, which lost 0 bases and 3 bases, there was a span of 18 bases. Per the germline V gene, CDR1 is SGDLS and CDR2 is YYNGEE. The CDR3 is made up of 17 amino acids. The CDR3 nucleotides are TGTGCCAGCAGCGTAGCTACGGGGTCCGGAGCGTACACTGAAGCTTTCTTT. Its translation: CASSVATGSGAYTEAFF.

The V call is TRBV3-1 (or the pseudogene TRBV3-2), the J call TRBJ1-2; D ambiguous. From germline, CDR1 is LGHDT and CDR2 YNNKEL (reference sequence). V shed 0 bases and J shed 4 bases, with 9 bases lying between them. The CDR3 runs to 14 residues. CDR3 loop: CASSQDEGVYGYTF. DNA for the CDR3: TGTGCCAGCAGCCAAGATGAAGGAGTCTATGGCTACACCTTC.

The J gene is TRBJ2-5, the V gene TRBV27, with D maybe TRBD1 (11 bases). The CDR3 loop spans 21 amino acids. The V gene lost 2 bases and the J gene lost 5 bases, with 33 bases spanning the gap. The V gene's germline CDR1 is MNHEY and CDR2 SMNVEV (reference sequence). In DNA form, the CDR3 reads TGTGCCAGCAGTTTACGGGGACAGGGGGGAACTAGCGGGAATCGTCCGGAGACCCAGTACTTC. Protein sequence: CASSLRGQGGTSGNRPETQYF.

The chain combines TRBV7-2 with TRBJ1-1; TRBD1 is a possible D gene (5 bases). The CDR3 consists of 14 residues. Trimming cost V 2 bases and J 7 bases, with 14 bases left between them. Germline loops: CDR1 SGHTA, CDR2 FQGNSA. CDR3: CASSLKWGTGEAFF. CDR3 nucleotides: TGTGCCAGCAGCTTAAAATGGGGCACAGGTGAAGCTTTCTTT.

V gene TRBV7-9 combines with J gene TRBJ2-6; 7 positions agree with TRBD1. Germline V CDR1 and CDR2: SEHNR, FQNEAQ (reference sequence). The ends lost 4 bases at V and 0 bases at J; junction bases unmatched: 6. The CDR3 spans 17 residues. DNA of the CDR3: TGTGCCAGCAGCTGGGACAGTTCGATCTCTGGGGCCAACGTCCTGACTTTC. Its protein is CASSWDSSISGANVLTF. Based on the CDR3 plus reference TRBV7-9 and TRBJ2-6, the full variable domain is DTGVSQNPRHKITKRGQNVTFRCDPISEHNRLYWYRQTLGQGPEFLTYFQNEAQLEKSRLLSDRFSAERPKGSFSTLEIQRTEQGDSAMYLCASSWDSSISGANVLTFGAGSRLTVL.

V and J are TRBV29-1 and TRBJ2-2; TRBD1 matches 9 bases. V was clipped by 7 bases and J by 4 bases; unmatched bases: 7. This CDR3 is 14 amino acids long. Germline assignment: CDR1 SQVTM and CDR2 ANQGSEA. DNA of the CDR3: TGCAGCGCTTCACAGGGGGCGAGCACCGGGGAGCTGTTTTTT. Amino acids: CSASQGASTGELFF.

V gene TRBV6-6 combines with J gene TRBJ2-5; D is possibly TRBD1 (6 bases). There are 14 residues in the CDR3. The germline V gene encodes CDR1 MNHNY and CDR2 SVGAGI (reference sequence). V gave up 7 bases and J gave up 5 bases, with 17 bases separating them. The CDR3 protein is CASTSPGTIETQYF. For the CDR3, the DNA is TGTGCCAGCACGTCACCCGGGACAATCGAGACCCAGTACTTC.

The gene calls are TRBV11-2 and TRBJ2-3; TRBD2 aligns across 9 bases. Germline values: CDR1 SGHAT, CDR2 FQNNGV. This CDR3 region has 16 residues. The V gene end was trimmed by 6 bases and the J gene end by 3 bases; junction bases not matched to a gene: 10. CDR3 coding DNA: TGTGCCAGCAGTCCGTGGGGTAGCGGGAGAACAGATACGCAGTATTTT. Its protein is CASSPWGSGRTDTQYF.

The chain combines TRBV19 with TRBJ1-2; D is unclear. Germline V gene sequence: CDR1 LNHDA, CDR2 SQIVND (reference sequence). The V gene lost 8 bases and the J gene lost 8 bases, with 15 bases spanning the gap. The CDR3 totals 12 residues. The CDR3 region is CASLEGPWGYTF. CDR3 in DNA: TGTGCCAGTCTCGAGGGCCCTTGGGGCTACACCTTC.

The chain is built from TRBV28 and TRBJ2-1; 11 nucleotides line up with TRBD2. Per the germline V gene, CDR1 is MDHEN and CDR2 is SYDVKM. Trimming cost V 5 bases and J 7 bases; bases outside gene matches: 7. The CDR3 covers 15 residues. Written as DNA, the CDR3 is TGTGCCAGCAGTCTTAGCGGGGGGGCCAAGAATGAGCAGTTCTTC. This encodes CASSLSGGAKNEQFF.

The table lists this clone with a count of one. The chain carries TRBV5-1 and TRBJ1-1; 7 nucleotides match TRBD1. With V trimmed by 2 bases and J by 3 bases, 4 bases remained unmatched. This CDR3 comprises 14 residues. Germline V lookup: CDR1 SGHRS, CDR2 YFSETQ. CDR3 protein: CASSFDRADTEAFF. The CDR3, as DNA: TGCGCCAGCAGCTTTGACAGGGCGGACACTGAAGCTTTCTTT.

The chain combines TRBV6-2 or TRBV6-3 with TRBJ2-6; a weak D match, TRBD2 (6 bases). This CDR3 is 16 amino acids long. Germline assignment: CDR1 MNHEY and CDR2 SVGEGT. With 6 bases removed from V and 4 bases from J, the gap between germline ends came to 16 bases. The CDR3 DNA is TGTGCCAGCAGCGTGCTTCTAGCGAGCGGGGCCAACGTCCTGACTTTC. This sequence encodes CASSVLLASGANVLTF.

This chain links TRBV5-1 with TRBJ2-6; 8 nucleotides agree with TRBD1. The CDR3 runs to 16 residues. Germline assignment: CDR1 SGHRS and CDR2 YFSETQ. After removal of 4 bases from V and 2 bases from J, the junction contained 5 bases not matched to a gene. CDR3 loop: CASSPGQGAGANVLTF. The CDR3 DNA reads TGCGCCAGCAGCCCCGGACAGGGCGCTGGGGCCAACGTCCTGACTTTC. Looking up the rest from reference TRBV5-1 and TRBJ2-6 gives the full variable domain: KAGVTQTPRYLIKTRGQQVTLSCSPISGHRSVSWYQQTPGQGLQFLFEYFSETQRNKGNFPGRFSGRQFSNSRSEMNVSTLELGDSALYLCASSPGQGAGANVLTFGAGSRLTVL.

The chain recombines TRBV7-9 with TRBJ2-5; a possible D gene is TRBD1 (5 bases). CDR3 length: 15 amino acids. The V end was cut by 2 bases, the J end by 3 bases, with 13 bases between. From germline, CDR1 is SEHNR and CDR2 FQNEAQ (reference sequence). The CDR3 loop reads CASSLLRQKEETQYF. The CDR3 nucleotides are TGTGCCAGCAGCTTATTGCGACAGAAAGAAGAGACCCAGTACTTC.

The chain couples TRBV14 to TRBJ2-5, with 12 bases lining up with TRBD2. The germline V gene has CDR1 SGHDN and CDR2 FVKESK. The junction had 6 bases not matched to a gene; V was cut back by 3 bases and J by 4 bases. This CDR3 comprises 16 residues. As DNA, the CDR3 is TGTGCCAGCAGCCATCCTAGGACTAGCGGGGTAGAGACCCAGTACTTC. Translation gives CASSHPRTSGVETQYF.

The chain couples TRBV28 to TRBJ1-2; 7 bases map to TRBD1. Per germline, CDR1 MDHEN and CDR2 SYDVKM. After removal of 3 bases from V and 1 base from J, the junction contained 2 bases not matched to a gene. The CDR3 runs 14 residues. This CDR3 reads CASSLTGSNYGYTF. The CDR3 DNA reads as TGTGCCAGCAGTTTGACAGGGAGTAACTATGGCTACACCTTC.

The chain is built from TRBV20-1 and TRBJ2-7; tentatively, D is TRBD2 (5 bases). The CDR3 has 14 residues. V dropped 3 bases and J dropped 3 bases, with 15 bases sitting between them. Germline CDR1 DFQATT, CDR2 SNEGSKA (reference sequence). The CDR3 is CSASVYGKGYEQYF. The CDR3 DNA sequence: TGCAGTGCTAGTGTGTACGGGAAAGGCTACGAGCAGTACTTC.

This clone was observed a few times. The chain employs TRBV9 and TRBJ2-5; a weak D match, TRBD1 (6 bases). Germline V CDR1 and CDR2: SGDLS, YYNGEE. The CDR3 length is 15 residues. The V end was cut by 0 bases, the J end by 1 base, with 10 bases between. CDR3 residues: CASSVAGQFQETQYF. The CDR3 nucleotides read TGTGCCAGCAGCGTAGCCGGACAGTTCCAAGAGACCCAGTACTTC.

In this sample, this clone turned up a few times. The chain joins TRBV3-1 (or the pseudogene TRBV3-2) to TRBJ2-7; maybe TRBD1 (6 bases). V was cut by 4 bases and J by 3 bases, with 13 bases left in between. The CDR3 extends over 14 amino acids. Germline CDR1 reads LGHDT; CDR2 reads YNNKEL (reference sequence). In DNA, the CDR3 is TGTGCCAGCAGCCGAAGGACAGACTACTACGAGCAGTACTTC. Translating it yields CASSRRTDYYEQYF.